One sample yielded the 15 T cell receptor beta chains listed below, sequenced in a study of blood T cells in healthy people across ages. Through a sample-barcoded 5' primer and a J-beta primer mix, a second PCR was run for roughly 6 to 12 cycles. TCRdb used MiXCR to reprocess the 5' RACE reads, holding one entry per CDR3 protein. The table has about 1.7 million distinct CDR3 sequences, under 30% seen once. The sequenced sample was blood. The receptors originated from a young woman in good health.

The chain links TRBV2 to TRBJ2-1, with D perhaps TRBD1 or TRBD2 (6 bases each). V was trimmed by 6 bases and J by 4 bases, leaving 19 bases between them. The CDR3 covers 16 residues. Germline CDR1 is SNHLY and CDR2 is FYNNEI. The CDR3 DNA reads TGTGCCAGCAGGTACAGGAGGGGGGTTGATTACAATGAGCAGTTCTTC. Translating gives CASRYRRGVDYNEQFF.

The gene calls are TRBV20-1 and TRBJ2-1; 9 nucleotides match TRBD2. Per germline, CDR1 DFQATT and CDR2 SNEGSKA (reference sequence). CDR3 size: 14 residues. The trim removed 5 bases at V and 4 bases at J, leaving 6 bases unmatched. The CDR3 protein is CSALLAGFYNEQFF. The CDR3 DNA reads as TGCAGTGCTCTCCTAGCGGGGTTTTACAATGAGCAGTTCTTC.

This chain joins TRBV9 and TRBJ1-2; 8 positions agree with TRBD1. The J segment lost 5 bases and the V segment lost 6 bases, leaving 6 bases of the junction unmatched. This CDR3 has 13 residues. The V gene's germline CDR1 is SGDLS and CDR2 YYNGEE. The CDR3 region is CASTQTGDYGYTF. For the CDR3, the DNA is TGTGCCAGCACCCAGACAGGGGATTATGGCTACACCTTC.

This clonotype was detected many times. This chain uses TRBV5-1 with TRBJ2-1; D ambiguous. V was trimmed by 1 base and J by 2 bases, leaving 4 bases between them. The CDR3 is 13 amino acids. The germline V gene encodes CDR1 SGHRS and CDR2 YFSETQ. CDR3 in amino acids: CASSLSTYNEQFF. CDR3 DNA: TGCGCCAGCAGCTTGAGCACCTACAATGAGCAGTTCTTC. Full variable domain (remainder filled in from reference TRBV5-1 and TRBJ2-1): KAGVTQTPRYLIKTRGQQVTLSCSPISGHRSVSWYQQTPGQGLQFLFEYFSETQRNKGNFPGRFSGRQFSNSRSEMNVSTLELGDSALYLCASSLSTYNEQFFGPGTRLTVL.

The sample holds a few counts of this clonotype. The rearrangement uses TRBV7-6 and TRBJ2-5; D is perhaps TRBD1 or TRBD2 (6 bases each). Looked up from germline, CDR1 is SGHVS and CDR2 is FNYEAQ. Trimming pared 5 bases from V and 5 bases from J, leaving 24 bases between. The CDR3 consists of 17 residues. The CDR3 region is CASSPRGGQAGLETQYF. In nucleotides, the CDR3 is TGTGCCAGCAGCCCACGAGGGGGACAAGCGGGCTTGGAGACCCAGTACTTC. The variable domain in full, with the rest retrieved from reference TRBV7-6 and TRBJ2-5, is GAGVSQSPRYKVTKRGQDVALRCDPISGHVSLYWYRQALGQGPEFLTYFNYEAQQDKSGLPNDRFSAERPEGSISTLTIQRTEQRDSAMYRCASSPRGGQAGLETQYFGPGTRLLVL.

This clonotype has a handful of counts. The CDR3 protein is CASSYDGRNNEKLFF. The CDR3 DNA sequence: TGTGCCAGCAGTTACGACGGACGGAATAATGAAAAACTGTTTTTT. The V gene is TRBV6-5, the J gene TRBJ1-4; no definite D call. CDR3 length: 15 amino acids. Germline CDR1 reads MNHEY; CDR2 reads SVGAGI. Trimming took 2 bases from V and 4 from J, leaving 11 bases between them.

J is TRBJ2-7 and V is TRBV7-2; D gene unclear. CDR1 SGHTA and CDR2 FQGNSA come from the germline V gene. V was shortened by 7 bases and J by 4 bases, with 8 bases between the two germline ends. The CDR3 has 11 amino acids. The CDR3 DNA reads TGTGCCAGCACCTCGAGGTACGAGCAGTACTTC. It specifies CASTSRYEQYF.

The chain recombines TRBV25-1 with TRBJ1-5; D is perhaps TRBD1 (5 bases). The germline V gene has CDR1 MGHDK and CDR2 SYGVNS. The CDR3 totals 14 residues. Trimming removed 1 base at V and 12 bases at J, with 16 bases between. The CDR3, as DNA: TGTGCCAGCAGTGAATGGGGGGATCAGCAGGGCCAGCATTTT. This codes for CASSEWGDQQGQHF.

CDR3 protein: CASSPIQTGELFF. The CDR3 region has the DNA TGTGCCAGCAGCCCAATACAGACCGGGGAGCTGTTTTTT. This chain links TRBV14 with TRBJ2-2; the D is unclear. The CDR3 totals 13 residues. Germline CDR1 reads SGHDN; CDR2 reads FVKESK. Trimming took off 4 bases at V and 5 bases at J, with 8 bases between the two ends.

The chain recombines TRBV15 with TRBJ2-1, with D maybe TRBD2 (6 bases). CDR1 and CDR2 from the germline V gene are LNHNV and YYDKDF (reference sequence). The CDR3 contains 16 residues. V was cut by 3 bases and J by 7 bases, with 19 bases left in between. CDR3 residues: CATSRGIPLRGNEQFF. CDR3 bases: TGTGCCACCAGCAGGGGGATCCCTCTTCGGGGGAATGAGCAGTTCTTC.

This clonotype was counted ten times or more. This chain connects TRBV29-1 to TRBJ1-2; no firm D call. The CDR3 is 11 residues long. The germline gives CDR1 SQVTM, CDR2 ANQGSEA. V lost 0 bases to trimming and J lost 8 bases, with 7 bases between them. The CDR3 bases are TGCAGCGTTGAAGAGGGCAGGGGCTACACCTTC. Amino acid sequence: CSVEEGRGYTF. The variable domain in full, completed from reference TRBV29-1 and TRBJ1-2, reads SAVISQKPSRDICQRGTSLTIQCQVDSQVTMMFWYRQQPGQSLTLIATANQGSEATYESGFVIDKFPISRPNLTFSTLTVSNMSPEDSSIYLCSVEEGRGYTFGSGTRLTVV.

This clonotype was counted a few times. This chain joins TRBV12-3 or TRBV12-4 and TRBJ2-7; a possible D gene is TRBD2 (6 bases). This CDR3 has 14 residues. Trimming took off 8 bases at V and 5 bases at J, with 19 bases between the two ends. CDR3 DNA sequence: TGTGCCAGCGGAATAGCGGACCTGGGGAACGAGCAGTACTTC. This gives the protein CASGIADLGNEQYF.

V gene TRBV6-5 combines with J gene TRBJ2-6; 7 bases line up with TRBD1. The CDR3 totals 13 residues. V dropped 2 bases and J dropped 13; count of bases not matched to a gene: 5. CDR1 and CDR2 from the germline V gene are MNHEY and SVGAGI. The CDR3: CASSYDPGGVLTF. CDR3 sequence (DNA): TGTGCCAGCAGTTACGACCCAGGGGGTGTCCTGACTTTC.

CDR3 residues: CSVRLSGSSYNEQYF. CDR3 sequence (DNA): TGCAGCGTTCGCCTGAGCGGAAGCTCCTACAATGAGCAGTACTTC. This sequence joins TRBV29-1 and TRBJ2-4; D possibly corresponds to TRBD2 (5 bases). Germline lookup yields CDR1 SQVTM and CDR2 ANQGSEA. Trimming removed 5 bases from V and 13 bases from J, with 27 bases in between. The CDR3 loop spans 15 amino acids.

This clonotype turned up a few times. The V call is TRBV7-2, the J call TRBJ2-7; tentatively, D is TRBD2 (6 bases). V lost 1 base, J lost 6 bases, and 22 bases lay in between. CDR3 length equals 17 residues. Germline V gene sequence: CDR1 SGHTA, CDR2 FQGNSA. The DNA of the CDR3 is TGTGCCAGCAGCTTAGAGGAGGGGTGGGGGAGAACGTCCGAGCAGTACTTC. Amino acids: CASSLEEGWGRTSEQYF.